This note documents a single TCR beta chain sequence. Trimming cost V 6 bases and J 11 bases, with 11 bases left between them. The CDR3 loop spans 11 amino acids. Per germline, CDR1 MNHEY and CDR2 SVGAGI. This entry belongs to a study of blood T cell repertoires in COVID-19. About the study: Acute and convalescent COVID-19 samples came from the United States, Italy and Spain. From T cells, B-cell-depleted T cells, or PBMCs came the material, which was cDNA or gDNA.

Original processing methods: Cell counts per sample came from amplifying reference gene primers. Assay: immunoSEQ multiplex PCR; the TCRdb copy retains only in-frame clones and omits some. V and J calls and clone size are given by that table; D and trimming were obtained from the DNA. Of roughly 120,000 clones listed, around 81% are singletons. Sequencing was done on a sample of peripheral blood. The chain couples TRBV6-5 to TRBJ1-5, with D tentatively TRBD1 (6 bases). The origin of this receptor is a human donor in a cohort sampled during active or convalescent COVID-19. The CDR3 region is CASRVRGTQHF. The CDR3 region has the DNA TGTGCCAGCAGGGTAAGGGGGACCCAGCATTTT.